These 24 T cell receptor beta chains originate from one sample sequenced in a study of CD8 T cells in ankylosing spondylitis (dated by TCRdb to the late 2010s). Library prep was done by 5' RACE. The instrument was an Illumina HiSeq 2500. TCRdb took the public reads, trimmed them with fastp at Q25, ran MiXCR for clone calling and kept in-frame beta chains. Rows merge per CDR3 protein into single entries with the most common DNA and genes. For this sample there are about 360,000 distinct CDR3 sequences; 20% to 25% appear just once. The ten largest clonotypes hold about an eighth of the sample. Sequenced sample: blood, either unsorted or a sorted T cell fraction (not recorded which). The receptor set was obtained from a male donor with ankylosing spondylitis or in good health (not recorded which).

J is TRBJ2-7 and V is TRBV10-3, with a weak D call TRBD2 (6 bases). Germline values: CDR1 ENHRY, CDR2 SYGVKD. Trimming left V 7 bases short and J 3 bases short, with 19 bases between. The CDR3 totals 15 residues. The CDR3 spells CAITSRAGGIYEQYF. The CDR3 region has the DNA TGTGCCATCACCTCCCGGGCAGGCGGGATCTACGAGCAGTACTTC.

The chain has TRBV20-1 and TRBJ2-7, with 8 bases matching TRBD2. The CDR3 is 14 amino acids. J lost 2 bases, V lost 1 base, and 4 bases had no gene match. The germline CDR1 and CDR2 sequences are DFQATT and SNEGSKA (reference sequence). CDR3: CSARVGLATYEQYF. CDR3 nucleotide sequence: TGCAGTGCTAGAGTCGGACTAGCAACCTACGAGCAGTACTTC.

The rearrangement links TRBV29-1 to TRBJ2-1; TRBD2 agrees at 12 bases. CDR1 and CDR2 (germline): SQVTM, ANQGSEA. The CDR3 has 12 amino acids. V was pared by 8 bases and J by 6 bases, with 2 bases of the junction left unmatched. CDR3 coding DNA: TGCAGCCTGACTAGCGGGGGCAATGAGCAGTTCTTC. Its protein is CSLTSGGNEQFF.

The V call is TRBV12-3 or TRBV12-4, the J call TRBJ1-2; no definite D call. V shed 3 bases and J shed 8 bases, with 7 bases lying between them. This CDR3 comprises 11 residues. The CDR3 DNA reads TGTGCCAGCAGTTTTGCCGGGGGCTACACCTTC. This encodes CASSFAGGYTF.

This clonotype was observed a few times. In nucleotides, the CDR3 is TGTGCCAGCAGCTTAGTGCCAGGGCTTGAGCAGTTCTTC. Residues: CASSLVPGLEQFF. The V gene is TRBV11-3, the J gene TRBJ2-1; D might be TRBD1 (5 bases). CDR1 and CDR2 (germline): SGHNT, YENEEA. The CDR3 has 13 residues. V lost 1 base, J lost 9 bases, and 10 bases lay in between. The full variable domain, in which reference TRBV11-3 and TRBJ2-1 provide the parts outside the CDR3, is EAGVVQSPRYKIIEKKQPVAFWCNPISGHNTLYWYLQNLGQGPELLIRYENEEAVDDSQLPKDRFSAERLKGVDSTLKIQPAELGDSAVYLCASSLVPGLEQFFGPGTRLTVL.

The genes are TRBV4-2 and TRBJ2-7; 9 positions agree with TRBD2. Trimming took 0 bases from V and 0 from J; bases not matched to a gene: 6. Germline V gene data show CDR1 as LGHNA and CDR2 as YNFKEQ. This CDR3 is 17 amino acids long. CDR3 residues: CASSQEGSGGLSYEQYF. CDR3 nucleotides: TGTGCCAGCAGCCAAGAGGGAAGCGGGGGGCTCTCCTACGAGCAGTACTTC.

The gene calls are TRBV3-1 and TRBJ2-5, with no clear D. Germline CDR1 and CDR2: LGHDT and YNNKEL (reference sequence). The CDR3 has 13 amino acids. V was trimmed by 0 bases and J by 6 bases, leaving 8 bases between them. CDR3 bases: TGTGCCAGCAGCCAAGATCTTGTAAAGACCCAGTACTTC. Translating gives CASSQDLVKTQYF.

The chain has TRBV7-9 and TRBJ2-3; 9 nucleotides match TRBD2. With V trimmed by 4 bases and J by 0 bases, 2 bases remained unmatched. CDR3 length: 15 amino acids. CDR1 and CDR2 from the germline V gene are SEHNR and FQNEAQ (reference sequence). For the CDR3, the DNA is TGTGCCAGCAGCTCTAGCGGGGAGAGCACAGATACGCAGTATTTT. It encodes CASSSSGESTDTQYF.

The V call is TRBV7-7, the J call TRBJ2-1; D uncertain. Germline values: CDR1 SSHAT, CDR2 FNYEAQ (reference sequence). Trimming left V 5 bases short and J 6 bases short, with 14 bases between. This CDR3 spans 14 amino acids. The CDR3 loop is CASSPTAVVNEQFF. The CDR3 DNA is TGTGCCAGCAGCCCTACGGCCGTGGTCAATGAGCAGTTCTTC.

Notes on this clonotype: Its ends do not fully match the called genes, so a read error is possible. The gene calls are TRBV24-1 and TRBJ2-1, with 7 positions matching TRBD1. Germline V CDR1 and CDR2: KGHDR, SFDVKD. The CDR3 covers 15 residues. The CDR3: CTTSDRDSSWDEQFF. Written as DNA, the CDR3 is TGTACCACCAGTGACCGGGACAGCAGCTGGGATGAGCAGTTCTTC.

This clonotype was counted a few times. The rearrangement links TRBV10-1 to TRBJ2-5; 7 bases line up with TRBD1. The CDR3 spans 17 residues. CDR1 and CDR2 from the germline V gene are WNHNN and SYGVQD (reference sequence). Trimming took 0 bases from V and 4 from J; bases not matched to a gene: 11. The CDR3 spells CASSESSEDPGGETQYF. The CDR3 nucleotides read TGCGCCAGCAGTGAGTCTTCGGAGGACCCAGGGGGAGAGACCCAGTACTTC.

This clonotype came up a few times. This rearrangement joins TRBV5-1 to TRBJ2-7, with a weak D call TRBD2 (7 bases). From germline, CDR1 is SGHRS and CDR2 YFSETQ. V shed 0 bases and J shed 2 bases, with 15 bases lying between them. The CDR3 totals 16 residues. The CDR3 sequence is CASSLAGGLSAYEQYF. Here the CDR3 DNA reads TGCGCCAGCAGCTTGGCCGGGGGGCTTTCCGCCTACGAGCAGTACTTC.

This clonotype has more than one count but fewer than ten. V gene TRBV12-3 or TRBV12-4 combines with J gene TRBJ1-5; D is undetermined. The CDR3 is 14 amino acids. Trimming took 3 bases from V and 0 from J, leaving 6 bases between them. The DNA of the CDR3 is TGTGCCAGCAGTTTCGCCAGTAGCAATCAGCCCCAGCATTTT. Its protein is CASSFASSNQPQHF.

This clonotype has a handful of counts. The J gene is TRBJ2-3, the V gene TRBV11-2; a possible D gene is TRBD2 (7 bases). The CDR3 extends over 16 amino acids. Germline loops: CDR1 SGHAT, CDR2 FQNNGV. Trimming stripped 4 bases from V and 7 bases from J, with 21 bases between. The CDR3 region is CASSSAGAGPRNTQYF. The CDR3 coding sequence is TGTGCCAGCAGCTCCGCGGGGGCGGGGCCGCGGAATACGCAGTATTTT. The complete variable domain, with remaining parts taken from reference TRBV11-2 and TRBJ2-3, reads EAGVAQSPRYKIIEKRQSVAFWCNPISGHATLYWYQQILGQGPKLLIQFQNNGVVDDSQLPKDRFSAERLKGVDSTLKIQPAKLEDSAVYLCASSSAGAGPRNTQYFGPGTRLTVL.

This clonotype was counted only a few times. The chain employs TRBV29-1 and TRBJ2-7, with 11 bases fitting TRBD1. Germline-derived CDR1 and CDR2 are SQVTM and ANQGSEA. This CDR3 region has 14 residues. V dropped 6 bases and J dropped 0; count of bases not matched to a gene: 4. CDR3 loop: CSVDRGPISYEQYF. In DNA, the CDR3 is TGCAGCGTGGACAGGGGGCCTATCTCCTACGAGCAGTACTTC.

The table lists this clonotype with a few counts. This chain connects TRBV7-9 to TRBJ2-5; 9 nucleotides agree with TRBD1. The germline V gene encodes CDR1 SEHNR and CDR2 FQNEAQ (reference sequence). The length of the CDR3 is 16 residues. The V and J ends lost 1 base and 5 bases, in that order; junction bases with no gene match: 8. This chain's CDR3 is CASSLDGTGPWETQYF. CDR3 coding DNA: TGTGCCAGCAGCTTAGACGGGACAGGGCCGTGGGAGACCCAGTACTTC.

This clonotype was counted a few times. The CDR3 here is CASSPRNTDTQYF. CDR3 bases: TGTGCCAGCAGCCCACGAAACACAGATACGCAGTATTTT. The chain joins TRBV3-1 to TRBJ2-3; D remains ambiguous. This CDR3 comprises 13 residues. Germline V gene sequence: CDR1 LGHDT, CDR2 YNNKEL (reference sequence). V dropped 4 bases and J dropped 2 bases, with 7 bases sitting between them.

V gene TRBV10-1 combines with J gene TRBJ2-5; tentative D call: TRBD1 (6 bases). This CDR3 has 14 residues. The V end was cut by 7 bases, the J end by 5 bases, with 17 bases between. Looked up from germline, CDR1 is WNHNN and CDR2 is SYGVQD (reference sequence). CDR3 loop: CASTEWGLWETQYF. The CDR3 bases are TGCGCCAGCACAGAGTGGGGGCTTTGGGAGACCCAGTACTTC.

This clonotype occurred a few times. The gene calls are TRBV6-1 and TRBJ2-3; possible D gene TRBD2, 6 bases. V shed 7 bases and J shed 10 bases, with 18 bases lying between them. The germline gives CDR1 MNHNS, CDR2 SASEGT. The CDR3 sequence is 13 residues long. CDR3 sequence reads: CASTGGWISAQYF. Here the CDR3 DNA reads TGTGCCAGCACCGGAGGGTGGATCTCTGCGCAGTATTTT.

The table lists this clonotype with a few counts. The V call is TRBV13, the J call TRBJ2-3, with 10 bases identical to TRBD2. This CDR3 region has 15 residues. The trim removed 2 bases at V and 5 bases at J, leaving 4 bases unmatched. Germline CDR1 PRHDT, CDR2 FYEKMQ (reference sequence). CDR3 loop: CASSLPAGGVDTQYF. Written as DNA, the CDR3 is TGTGCCAGCAGCTTACCAGCGGGGGGGGTAGATACGCAGTATTTT.

The chain combines TRBV9 with TRBJ2-2; the match to TRBD1 covers 7 bases. V lost 3 bases and J lost 0; bases outside the gene matches: 5. CDR1 and CDR2 from the germline V gene are SGDLS and YYNGEE. The CDR3 contains 16 residues. This CDR3 is CASSEDRAANTGELFF. The CDR3 nucleotides read TGTGCCAGCAGCGAAGACAGGGCGGCGAACACCGGGGAGCTGTTTTTT.

The chain links TRBV12-3 or TRBV12-4 to TRBJ1-5; D is undetermined. V gave up 2 bases and J gave up 7 bases, with 6 bases separating them. CDR3 size: 12 residues. The CDR3, as DNA: TGTGCCAGCAGTTTACGGTGGCAGCCCCAGCATTTT. Translating it yields CASSLRWQPQHF.

There are a few counts of this clonotype. This chain links TRBV29-1 with TRBJ2-7; 7 bases agree with TRBD1. The CDR3 covers 13 residues. Germline CDR1 reads SQVTM; CDR2 reads ANQGSEA. The ends lost 6 bases at V and 2 bases at J; junction bases unmatched: 7. The CDR3 reads CSVGFGTAYEQYF. The CDR3 DNA reads TGCAGCGTAGGGTTCGGGACAGCCTACGAGCAGTACTTC.

This chain links TRBV19 with TRBJ1-1; D uncertain. Germline V lookup: CDR1 LNHDA, CDR2 SQIVND (reference sequence). Trimming stripped 4 bases from V and 0 bases from J, with 6 bases between. CDR3 size: 13 residues. CDR3 sequence reads: CASSTNMNTEAFF. CDR3 DNA sequence: TGTGCCAGTAGTACGAACATGAACACTGAAGCTTTCTTT.